This TCR beta chain comes out of a study of Ad26.COV2.S vaccination and SARS-CoV-2 variants. CDR1 and CDR2 from the germline V gene are SGHTA and FQGNSA. The CDR3 contains 15 residues. The ends were cut back, 2 bases at V and 5 bases at J, with 15 bases in the middle. The treatment was: about 20 received Ad26.COV2.S at low or high dose, single or two shots; a few received placebo; per-sample allocation not given. Material that was analyzed had been drawn on day 63 after the first vaccine or placebo injection. The data were produced by immunoSEQ multiplex PCR, yet TCRdb's version contains in-frame clones alone and is incomplete. The sample shows some 390,000 clones, approximately 90% of them seen only once.

The source is a person between 18 and 65 years old who received the Ad26.COV2.S COVID-19 vaccine or a placebo. The genes are TRBV7-2 and TRBJ1-1, with D possibly matching TRBD1 (6 bases). The input for sequencing was peripheral blood, taken in a trial of Ad26.COV2.S vaccine versus placebo. In nucleotides, the CDR3 is TGTGCCAGCAGCTTATCAATCGGGGGCGGGACTGAAGCTTTCTTT. Residues: CASSLSIGGGTEAFF.